The next 22 T cell receptor beta chains were all read from a single sample in a study of response to subunit inactivated influenza vaccine. TCRdb called the RT-PCR reads again in MiXCR, with one record for every CDR3 protein. Here the sample spans about 180,000 distinct CDR3 sequences, approximately 8.7% being singletons. The sample was non-naive T cells sorted from PBMCs, taken on the day of vaccination. The receptor set was obtained from a man aged 50 to 60 who received an inactivated influenza vaccine.

Many counts were recorded for this clonotype. This chain joins TRBV29-1 and TRBJ2-7, with D tentatively TRBD2 (6 bases). This CDR3 has 12 residues. Germline loops: CDR1 SQVTM, CDR2 ANQGSEA. V lost 7 bases to trimming and J lost 3 bases, with 13 bases between them. CDR3 in DNA: TGCAGCGCAGGCCCCGGGGGCTACGAGCAGTACTTC. Translated, it gives CSAGPGGYEQYF.

This clonotype was picked up a small number of times. The chain combines TRBV6-5 with TRBJ2-3; D possibly corresponds to TRBD2 (5 bases). Germline CDR1 and CDR2: MNHEY and SVGAGI. V was shortened by 7 bases and J by 6 bases, with 11 bases between the two germline ends. The CDR3 is 12 amino acids. The CDR3 sequence is CASIGSDDTQYF. The CDR3 DNA reads TGTGCCAGCATAGGTAGCGACGATACGCAGTATTTT.

This clonotype has a handful of counts. The V gene is TRBV20-1, the J gene TRBJ2-1; 16 positions match TRBD2. The CDR3 spans 17 residues. Trimming at V came to 6 bases and at J to 13 bases, leaving 18 bases not matched to a gene. Germline V lookup: CDR1 DFQATT, CDR2 SNEGSKA (reference sequence). The CDR3 is CSARLPRGLAGGPGQFF. CDR3 DNA: TGCAGTGCCCGCCTTCCCCGGGGACTAGCGGGAGGGCCCGGTCAGTTCTTC.

The sample holds many counts of this clonotype. V usage is TRBV7-9 and J usage is TRBJ2-1, with D perhaps TRBD2 (6 bases). V lost 5 bases and J 6 bases, leaving 17 bases between the germline ends. CDR1 and CDR2 from the germline V gene are SEHNR and FQNEAQ (reference sequence). The CDR3 is 15 amino acids. Here the CDR3 DNA reads TGTGCCAGCAGCCCCCACGGGAGTAGCGCCAATGAGCAGTTCTTC. This codes for CASSPHGSSANEQFF.

This clonotype showed up just a few times. The rearrangement uses TRBV9 and TRBJ1-6, with D tentatively TRBD1 (5 bases). Germline CDR1 reads SGDLS; CDR2 reads YYNGEE. The CDR3 sequence is 15 residues long. The V end lost 2 bases, the J end lost 8 bases, and 14 bases lay between the germline ends. The CDR3 spells CASSVGGRVYSPLHF. The CDR3 region has the DNA TGTGCCAGCAGCGTCGGGGGGAGGGTGTATTCACCCCTCCACTTT.

The V call is TRBV7-9, the J call TRBJ2-1, with D perhaps TRBD1 or TRBD2 (6 bases each). CDR1 SEHNR and CDR2 FQNEAQ come from the germline V gene (reference sequence). Trimming shortened V by 5 bases and J by 9 bases, and 17 bases separated the two germline ends. The CDR3 runs to 14 residues. CDR3 bases: TGTGCCAGCAGCCCGGGGGCCGGGCGCAGTGAGCAGTTCTTC. Its translation is CASSPGAGRSEQFF.

This clonotype was observed a handful of times. The rearrangement uses TRBV4-2 and TRBJ2-5; 10 bases line up with TRBD2. The ends lost 0 bases at V and 1 base at J; junction bases unmatched: 5. Germline V gene data show CDR1 as LGHNA and CDR2 as YNFKEQ. This CDR3 has 17 amino acids. The CDR3 nucleotides are TGTGCCAGCAGCCAAGATGGGGCTAGCGGGGGCCAAGAGACCCAGTACTTC. This codes for CASSQDGASGGQETQYF.

V and J are TRBV6-2 or TRBV6-3 and TRBJ2-7, with 11 bases fitting TRBD1. V dropped 7 bases and J dropped 3; count of bases not matched to a gene: 5. This CDR3 has 14 residues. CDR1 and CDR2 (germline): MNHEY, SVGEGT. CDR3 protein: CASTRDRGIYEQYF. Written as DNA, the CDR3 is TGTGCCAGCACTCGGGACAGGGGGATCTACGAGCAGTACTTC.

The rearrangement links TRBV5-5 to TRBJ1-3; no clear D. V dropped 2 bases and J dropped 1 base, with 13 bases sitting between them. Per germline, CDR1 SGHKS and CDR2 YYEKEE (reference sequence). This CDR3 spans 16 amino acids. DNA of the CDR3: TGTGCCAGCAGCTTCCCTCTGGGCCCATCTGGAAACACCATATATTTT. Protein product: CASSFPLGPSGNTIYF.

This clonotype has a handful of counts. The chain couples TRBV3-1 to TRBJ2-3, with 8 positions matching TRBD2. The germline CDR1 and CDR2 sequences are LGHDT and YNNKEL (reference sequence). This CDR3 is 16 amino acids long. Trimming cost V 4 bases and J 2 bases; bases outside gene matches: 8. The CDR3 loop is CASSLDLGGVTDTQYF. CDR3 sequence (DNA): TGTGCCAGCAGCCTCGACCTCGGGGGGGTCACAGATACGCAGTATTTT.

The chain links TRBV6-1 to TRBJ2-7; 11 nucleotides line up with TRBD1. CDR1 MNHNS and CDR2 SASEGT come from the germline V gene. V lost 5 bases and J lost 4; bases outside the gene matches: 7. The CDR3 length is 15 residues. The CDR3, as DNA: TGTGCCAGCAGTATAACGGGACAGGGGGGATACGAGCAGTACTTC. Translation: CASSITGQGGYEQYF.

V gene TRBV6-2 or TRBV6-3 combines with J gene TRBJ2-1; the D gene is possibly TRBD2 (6 bases). The germline gives CDR1 MNHEY, CDR2 SVGEGT. V shed 7 bases and J shed 3 bases, with 16 bases lying between them. CDR3 length: 15 residues. The CDR3 here is CASNPGLLIYNEQFF. In nucleotides, the CDR3 is TGTGCCAGCAACCCGGGACTCCTCATCTACAATGAGCAGTTCTTC.

This clonotype was detected ten times or more. The genes are TRBV7-2 and TRBJ2-1; 12 nucleotides line up with TRBD2. V lost 1 base to trimming and J lost 6 bases; unmatched junction nucleotides: 4. Germline V gene lookup returns CDR1 SGHTA and CDR2 FQGNSA. The CDR3 extends over 16 amino acids. In nucleotides, the CDR3 is TGTGCCAGCAGCTTAGTACTAGCGGGGGGACTCAATGAGCAGTTCTTC. Protein sequence: CASSLVLAGGLNEQFF.

This rearrangement joins TRBV7-9 to TRBJ2-3, with D perhaps assigned TRBD1 or TRBD2 (5 bases each). V gave up 6 bases and J gave up 6 bases, with 10 bases separating them. This CDR3 has 12 residues. The germline CDR1 and CDR2 sequences are SEHNR and FQNEAQ (reference sequence). The CDR3, as DNA: TGTGCCAGCAGGGGGGTGGGGGATACGCAGTATTTT. Translating gives CASRGVGDTQYF. Using reference TRBV7-9 and TRBJ2-3 for the parts outside the CDR3, the full variable domain is DTGVSQNPRHKITKRGQNVTFRCDPISEHNRLYWYRQTLGQGPEFLTYFQNEAQLEKSRLLSDRFSAERPKGSFSTLEIQRTEQGDSAMYLCASRGVGDTQYFGPGTRLTVL.

V is TRBV5-1 and J is TRBJ2-1, with TRBD1 matching over 7 bases. The CDR3 sequence is 17 residues long. The ends lost 1 base at V and 5 bases at J; junction bases unmatched: 12. Germline lookup yields CDR1 SGHRS and CDR2 YFSETQ. CDR3 amino acids: CASSLWYRGGINNEQFF. The CDR3 DNA reads TGCGCCAGCAGCTTGTGGTACAGGGGTGGGATAAACAATGAGCAGTTCTTC. The full variable domain, rest sourced from reference TRBV5-1 and TRBJ2-1, is KAGVTQTPRYLIKTRGQQVTLSCSPISGHRSVSWYQQTPGQGLQFLFEYFSETQRNKGNFPGRFSGRQFSNSRSEMNVSTLELGDSALYLCASSLWYRGGINNEQFFGPGTRLTVL.

This clonotype showed up many times. V is TRBV20-1 and J is TRBJ2-3, with 7 bases lining up with TRBD1. The V segment lost 1 base and the J segment 1 base; nucleotides outside the gene matches: 2. The CDR3 spans 14 residues. Germline V lookup: CDR1 DFQATT, CDR2 SNEGSKA (reference sequence). CDR3 amino acids: CSARGTGGTDTQYF. The CDR3 nucleotides read TGCAGTGCTAGAGGCACAGGGGGCACAGATACGCAGTATTTT.

This rearrangement joins TRBV18 to TRBJ1-5; TRBD1 matches 9 bases. J lost 3 bases, V lost 5 bases, and 11 bases had no gene match. The CDR3 runs to 17 residues. Germline V gene data show CDR1 as KGHSH and CDR2 as LQKENI. CDR3: CASSNVGGTGSNQPQHF. The CDR3 bases are TGTGCCAGCTCAAACGTCGGCGGGACAGGGTCCAATCAGCCCCAGCATTTT.

This clonotype was observed at least ten times. The J gene is TRBJ2-5, the V gene TRBV7-2, with D perhaps TRBD1 (6 bases). CDR3 length: 14 residues. V gave up 6 bases and J gave up 5 bases, with 16 bases separating them. The germline CDR1 and CDR2 sequences are SGHTA and FQGNSA. The DNA of the CDR3 is TGTGCCAGCAGTTCCTCTGGGGGCTTGGAGACCCAGTACTTC. The encoded protein is CASSSSGGLETQYF.

This sequence joins TRBV19 and TRBJ2-5; maybe TRBD2 (5 bases). Per germline, CDR1 LNHDA and CDR2 SQIVND (reference sequence). V was trimmed by 7 bases and J by 5 bases, leaving 14 bases between them. The CDR3 sequence is 13 residues long. The CDR3 region is CASTEQPGETQYF. The CDR3 coding sequence is TGTGCCAGTACAGAACAACCGGGGGAGACCCAGTACTTC.

J is TRBJ1-5 and V is TRBV27; D is ambiguous. This CDR3 is built from 15 residues. Germline V lookup: CDR1 MNHEY, CDR2 SMNVEV (reference sequence). The V end lost 6 bases, the J end lost 6 bases, and 18 bases lay between the germline ends. CDR3: CASRLFSGLSQPQHF. The CDR3 nucleotides read TGTGCCAGCAGACTTTTTTCCGGCTTGAGTCAGCCCCAGCATTTT.

V is TRBV27 and J is TRBJ2-5; 10 bases match TRBD1. Germline V gene lookup returns CDR1 MNHEY and CDR2 SMNVEV (reference sequence). The CDR3 loop spans 16 amino acids. V was pared by 0 bases and J by 5 bases, with 6 bases of the junction left unmatched. The CDR3 loop is CASSLSGTGVAETQYF. CDR3 sequence (DNA): TGTGCCAGCAGTTTATCCGGGACAGGGGTAGCGGAGACCCAGTACTTC.

Ten or more counts support this clonotype. The chain couples TRBV7-2 to TRBJ2-7; unclear D gene. V was pared by 1 base and J by 2 bases, with 6 bases between. Germline assignment: CDR1 SGHTA and CDR2 FQGNSA. This CDR3 comprises 13 residues. The CDR3 bases are TGTGCCAGCAGCTTAGTCAGTGCCTACGAGCAGTACTTC. It yields the protein CASSLVSAYEQYF.